This T cell receptor (beta chain) was retrieved from a study of cytomegalovirus exposure and HLA in healthy donors. 13 Jbeta primers and 60 Vbeta primers were used for the PCR. Libraries were prepared by immunoSEQ multiplex PCR; TCRdb keeps only in-frame clonotypes and omits some of them. The sample has about 180,000 clones; around 77% are singletons. Note on this clone: Its antigen remains unidentified.

Study findings and constraints: In a later analysis, TCR association rates varied by HLA locus: DRB1 most, HLA-C fewest. In an earlier analysis, in some 600 donors, most V segments appeared productive either ~90% or ~30% of the time. The classifier reportedly diagnosed cytomegalovirus status with high specificity and sensitivity.

This CDR3 is built from 17 residues. From germline, CDR1 is LGHNA and CDR2 YNFKEQ. V dropped 2 bases and J dropped 1 base, with 16 bases sitting between them. The chain combines TRBV4-2 with TRBJ2-3, with a possible D match to TRBD2 (6 bases). This TCR came from a man between 60 and 75 years old in good health and CMV-seronegative. Sequenced material: PBMCs. The CDR3 sequence is CASSQLILGEGTDTQYF. CDR3 nucleotide sequence: TGTGCCAGCAGCCAACTTATCTTGGGGGAGGGCACAGATACGCAGTATTTT.